The 7 T cell receptor beta chains listed next were all sequenced from one sample in a study of control samples from healthy donors and cancer patients. Profiled with immunoSEQ multiplex PCR; TCRdb holds only in-frame clones, not every one. Recorded for this sample: some 190,000 clones. Sequencing was carried out using blood. The origin of the receptors is a woman in her twenties or thirties in good health.

The V call is TRBV11-1, the J call TRBJ1-1; no definite D call. Trimming shortened V by 3 bases and J by 1 base, and 6 bases separated the two germline ends. Germline V gives CDR1 SGHAT, CDR2 FQDESV (reference sequence). The CDR3 spans 13 residues. The CDR3 is CASSFPENTEAFF. The CDR3 region has the DNA TGTGCCAGCAGCTTTCCAGAGAACACTGAAGCTTTCTTT.

This CDR3 reads CASSVASGGETQYF. Here the CDR3 DNA reads TGTGCCAGCAGCGTAGCAAGCGGGGGTGAGACCCAGTACTTC. The chain recombines TRBV9 with TRBJ2-5; TRBD2 aligns across 8 bases. Germline CDR1 reads SGDLS; CDR2 reads YYNGEE. This CDR3 is built from 14 residues. After removal of 0 bases from V and 5 bases from J, the junction contained 3 bases not matched to a gene.

The chain uses TRBV9 and TRBJ1-6; D is undetermined. Germline lookup yields CDR1 SGDLS and CDR2 YYNGEE. This CDR3 spans 12 amino acids. The V end lost 10 bases, the J end lost 7 bases, and 12 bases lay between the germline ends. The CDR3 loop is CAPMAGNSPLHF. CDR3 coding DNA: TGTGCCCCCATGGCGGGGAATTCACCCCTCCACTTT.

The chain carries TRBV9 and TRBJ2-5, with TRBD2 matching 7 bases. The CDR3 totals 14 residues. V lost 3 bases and J lost 7; bases outside the gene matches: 9. CDR1 SGDLS and CDR2 YYNGEE come from the germline V gene. The CDR3 protein is CASSERGASGTQYF. The CDR3 DNA reads TGTGCCAGCAGCGAGAGAGGGGCTAGCGGGACCCAGTACTTC.

The chain joins TRBV27 to TRBJ2-2; D is perhaps TRBD1 (5 bases). Germline CDR1 and CDR2: MNHEY and SMNVEV (reference sequence). CDR3 length: 15 amino acids. V was shortened by 3 bases and J by 1 base, with 9 bases between the two germline ends. The CDR3 nucleotides are TGTGCCAGCAGTTTCGCAGGACAGAACACCGGGGAGCTGTTTTTT. As protein: CASSFAGQNTGELFF.

The chain joins TRBV18 to TRBJ1-1, with D perhaps TRBD1 (5 bases). The CDR3 runs 13 residues. The V gene's germline CDR1 is KGHSH and CDR2 LQKENI. Trimming took 4 bases from V and 5 from J, leaving 11 bases between them. As DNA, the CDR3 is TGTGCCAGCTCACTCACGGGGGGGACTGAAGCTTTCTTT. Amino acid sequence: CASSLTGGTEAFF.

V usage is TRBV19 and J usage is TRBJ1-1; 7 positions match TRBD1. Germline assignment: CDR1 LNHDA and CDR2 SQIVND (reference sequence). The CDR3 covers 12 residues. After removal of 6 bases from V and 8 bases from J, the junction contained 6 bases not matched to a gene. The CDR3 sequence: CASSQGGLEAFF. In DNA form, the CDR3 reads TGTGCCAGTAGCCAGGGGGGATTAGAAGCTTTCTTT.